The present T cell receptor (beta chain) was sequenced within a study of regulatory T cells in long-lasting Graves disease. Regarding the study as a whole: Favored gene segments in persistent disease were TRBV28, TRBJ1-2 and TRBJ2-5.

The CDR3 sequence is 16 residues long. V was shortened by 5 bases and J by 5 bases, with 19 bases between the two germline ends. Germline V gene data show CDR1 as LNHDA and CDR2 as SQIVND (reference sequence). Time point: newly diagnosed GD, antithyroid drugs for less than 3 months. Scientists built the TCR library using RNA that was extracted from PBMCs. The table lists this clonotype with a few counts. Its antigen remains unknown. CDR3 regions were amplified by Arm-PCR using iRepertoire HTBI primers to build TCR beta libraries. In TCRdb, the multiplex PCR reads were re-called with MiXCR into one record per CDR3 protein. The table includes over 400,000 distinct CDR3 sequences, approximately 14% detected once. These sequences were also reported in another study, on T cells in Graves' hyperthyroidism and ophthalmopathy.

This clonotype was sampled from a woman aged 45-59 years with Graves disease. The source was peripheral blood mononuclear cells (PBMCs), collected at new diagnosis, from a patient treated with antithyroid drugs. This rearrangement joins TRBV19 to TRBJ2-1; no clear D. Written as DNA, the CDR3 is TGTGCCAGTAGTGCAACGCGGCTAGGCTTGGACAATGAGCAGTTCTTC. Protein sequence: CASSATRLGLDNEQFF.